A single sample gave rise to the 7 T cell receptor beta chains below, sequenced in a study of T cells in Graves' hyperthyroidism and ophthalmopathy. RNA transcripts provided the source from which TCR beta CDR3 regions were amplified. The TCR CDR3 first-round RT-PCR relied on the HTBI primer set. TCRdb redid the calling of the multiplex PCR reads with MiXCR, one entry per CDR3 protein. The repertoire holds 600,000 or so distinct CDR3 sequences, with roughly 16% as singletons. Material: blood. Receptors originate from a woman aged 25 to 45 with Graves' hyperthyroidism.

This clonotype was seen a single time. The chain is built from TRBV5-6 and TRBJ1-1; perhaps TRBD1 as D (6 bases). CDR1 and CDR2 (germline): SGHDT, YYEEEE. V was clipped by 4 bases and J by 2 bases, with 9 bases between them. CDR3 length: 13 residues. CDR3: CASSPGDNTEAFF. In DNA, the CDR3 is TGTGCCAGCAGCCCAGGGGACAACACTGAAGCTTTCTTT.

This clonotype turned up a few times. The rearrangement joins TRBV30 to TRBJ1-6, with a weak D call TRBD1 (5 bases). Germline V gene sequence: CDR1 GTSNPN, CDR2 SVGIG (reference sequence). The V end lost 0 bases, the J end lost 4 bases, and 10 bases lay between the germline ends. The CDR3 length is 15 residues. The CDR3 is CAWSVGQFYNSPLHF. Here the CDR3 DNA reads TGTGCCTGGAGTGTGGGGCAGTTTTATAATTCACCCCTCCACTTT.

This clonotype was counted between two and nine times. The chain links TRBV6-1 to TRBJ1-5; TRBD1 is a possible D gene (6 bases). Trimming pared 5 bases from V and 5 bases from J, leaving 10 bases between. This CDR3 is 13 amino acids long. The germline gives CDR1 MNHNS, CDR2 SASEGT. The CDR3 DNA follows: TGTGCCAGCAGTCGGGGGGCAGATCAGCCCCAGCATTTT. It specifies CASSRGADQPQHF.

This clonotype was recorded once. V is TRBV18 and J is TRBJ2-7; 12 bases are shared with TRBD2. After removal of 1 base from V and 6 bases from J, the junction contained 10 bases not matched to a gene. This CDR3 is built from 17 residues. The germline V gene has CDR1 KGHSH and CDR2 LQKENI. The CDR3 protein is CASSPQTSGRSSGEQYF. Here the CDR3 DNA reads TGTGCCAGCTCACCACAAACTAGCGGGAGGTCATCGGGCGAGCAGTACTTC.

The chain employs TRBV9 and TRBJ2-7; TRBD1 agrees at 9 bases. Looked up from germline, CDR1 is SGDLS and CDR2 is YYNGEE. The CDR3 loop spans 16 amino acids. V lost 0 bases, J lost 6 bases, and 10 bases stayed unmatched. CDR3 amino acids: CASSVEATGQGFEQYF. CDR3 nucleotide sequence: TGTGCCAGCAGCGTAGAGGCGACGGGACAGGGCTTCGAGCAGTACTTC.

V gene TRBV5-4 combines with J gene TRBJ1-3; D perhaps matches TRBD1 (6 bases). This CDR3 comprises 14 residues. V was shortened by 2 bases and J by 3 bases, with 9 bases between the two germline ends. CDR1 and CDR2 from the germline V gene are SGHNT and YYREEE (reference sequence). CDR3 amino acids: CASSFGRGGNTIYF. The DNA for the CDR3 is TGTGCCAGCAGCTTCGGCAGGGGTGGAAACACCATATATTTT.

This clonotype came up many times. The chain is built from TRBV20-1 and TRBJ2-1, with TRBD2 matching 12 bases. Trimming took 6 bases from V and 4 from J; bases not matched to a gene: 4. The CDR3 runs to 14 residues. The germline V gene has CDR1 DFQATT and CDR2 SNEGSKA (reference sequence). The DNA of the CDR3 is TGCAGTGCCTTCCTAGCGGGAGGGTACAATGAGCAGTTCTTC. Translated, it gives CSAFLAGGYNEQFF.